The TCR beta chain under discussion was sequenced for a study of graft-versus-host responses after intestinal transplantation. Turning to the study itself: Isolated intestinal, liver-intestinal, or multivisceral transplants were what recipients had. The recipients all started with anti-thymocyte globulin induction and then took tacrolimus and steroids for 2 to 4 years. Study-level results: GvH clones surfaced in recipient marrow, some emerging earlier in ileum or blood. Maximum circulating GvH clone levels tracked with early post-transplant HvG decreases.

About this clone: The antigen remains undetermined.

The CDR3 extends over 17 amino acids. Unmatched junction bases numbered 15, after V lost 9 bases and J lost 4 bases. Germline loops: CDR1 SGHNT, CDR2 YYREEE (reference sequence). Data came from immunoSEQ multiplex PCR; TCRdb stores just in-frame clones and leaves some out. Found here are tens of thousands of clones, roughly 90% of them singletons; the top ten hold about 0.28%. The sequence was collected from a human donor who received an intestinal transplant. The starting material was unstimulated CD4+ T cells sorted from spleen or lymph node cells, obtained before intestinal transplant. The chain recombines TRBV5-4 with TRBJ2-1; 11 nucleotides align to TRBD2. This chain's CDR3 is CAITPRPTSGSYNEQFF. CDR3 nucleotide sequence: TGTGCCATCACTCCCAGACCTACTAGCGGGAGTTACAATGAGCAGTTCTTC.